The 17 T cell receptor beta chains listed next were all sequenced from one sample in a study of cytomegalovirus exposure and HLA in healthy donors. PCR involved 60 Vbeta and 13 Jbeta primers. Generated by immunoSEQ multiplex PCR, the TCRdb table keeps only in-frame clones and is missing some. The sample carries around 98,000 clones, under 75% recorded once. Sequences were obtained from PBMCs. These receptors were collected from a female donor in good health and CMV-seronegative.

The rearrangement uses TRBV7-9 and TRBJ1-2, with D perhaps TRBD1 (6 bases). Deletions cut 5 bases from V and 1 base from J, with 17 bases between. Looked up from germline, CDR1 is SEHNR and CDR2 is FQNEAQ (reference sequence). This CDR3 comprises 16 residues. CDR3 bases: TGTGCCAGCAGCCCGCTCTGGACAGACTTTAACTATGGCTACACCTTC. This gives the protein CASSPLWTDFNYGYTF.

This rearrangement joins TRBV21-1 to TRBJ1-2; the D call of TRBD1 is as the table states it, not checked on the DNA. TRBV21-1 is labeled a pseudogene. The CDR3 has 17 residues. The CDR3 is CASSPPGQGAIFYGYTF. The CDR3 nucleotides are TGTGCCAGCAGCCCGCCGGGACAGGGGGCGATATTCTATGGCTACACCTTC.

This clone was counted a few times. The chain carries TRBV6-1 and TRBJ2-5; tentatively, D is TRBD2 (7 bases). Germline loops: CDR1 MNHNS, CDR2 SASEGT. The CDR3 loop spans 15 amino acids. Trimming removed 0 bases at V and 2 bases at J, with 10 bases between. In DNA, the CDR3 is TGTGCCAGCAGTGAAGCGGGAGGGGGACAAGAGACCCAGTACTTC. Amino acid sequence: CASSEAGGGQETQYF.

This chain connects TRBV6-5 to TRBJ2-7; weak D call: TRBD2 (5 bases). Germline V gene sequence: CDR1 MNHEY, CDR2 SVGAGI. This CDR3 contains 14 residues. The V end was cut by 0 bases, the J end by 5 bases, with 11 bases between. The CDR3 region is CASSYSGESDEQYF. The CDR3 DNA follows: TGTGCCAGCAGTTACTCTGGGGAGAGCGACGAGCAGTACTTC.

On this clone: Other DNA sequences in this sample translate to the same CDR3. The chain has TRBV5-4 and TRBJ2-7, with no clear D. The V end lost 3 bases, the J end lost 2 bases, and 3 bases lay between the germline ends. Germline V CDR1 and CDR2: SGHNT, YYREEE (reference sequence). The CDR3 runs 11 residues. CDR3 nucleotides: TGTGCCAGCAGCTCAACCTACGAGCAGTACTTC. Translating it yields CASSSTYEQYF.

This clone was observed a single time. This rearrangement joins TRBV5-8 to TRBJ2-1, with 7 bases identical to TRBD2. The ends lost 0 bases at V and 7 bases at J; junction bases unmatched: 7. Germline CDR1 SGHTS, CDR2 YDEGEE. The CDR3 spans 15 residues. DNA of the CDR3: TGTGCCAGCAGCTTGGTGGGGGGGGAGCAGAATGAGCAGTTCTTC. Translated: CASSLVGGEQNEQFF. The complete variable domain, with remaining parts taken from reference TRBV5-8 and TRBJ2-1, reads EAGVTQSPTHLIKTRGQQATLRCSPISGHTSVYWYQQALGLGLQFLLWYDEGEERNRGNFPPRFSGRQFPNYSSELNVNALELEDSALYLCASSLVGGEQNEQFFGPGTRLTVL.

V gene TRBV15 combines with J gene TRBJ1-4, with 7 bases matching TRBD1. The V segment lost 5 bases and the J segment 4 bases; nucleotides outside the gene matches: 4. The CDR3 has 14 amino acids. Germline V gene sequence: CDR1 LNHNV, CDR2 YYDKDF (reference sequence). The CDR3: CATSYGTDNEKLFF. CDR3 nucleotide sequence: TGTGCCACCAGCTACGGGACAGATAATGAAAAACTGTTTTTT.

V and J are TRBV19 and TRBJ1-5; D not resolved. This CDR3 is built from 15 residues. CDR1 and CDR2 (germline): LNHDA, SQIVND (reference sequence). Trimming pared 7 bases from V and 1 base from J, leaving 14 bases between. The CDR3 bases are TGTGCCAGTAAAGACAACCCTATGAGCAATCAGCCCCAGCATTTT. This codes for CASKDNPMSNQPQHF.

The J gene is TRBJ2-5, the V gene TRBV25-1; TRBD1 matches 8 bases. The CDR3 is 16 amino acids. The trim removed 3 bases at V and 5 bases at J, leaving 11 bases unmatched. Germline-derived CDR1 and CDR2 are MGHDK and SYGVNS. The DNA of the CDR3 is TGTGCCAGCAGTGACCCGCGCAGGGGGCGCGTGGAGACCCAGTACTTC. Protein product: CASSDPRRGRVETQYF.

The V and J genes are TRBV6-5 and TRBJ2-7; weak D call: TRBD2 (5 bases). Germline-derived CDR1 and CDR2 are MNHEY and SVGAGI. This CDR3 region has 16 residues. Trimming removed 3 bases from V and 3 bases from J, with 18 bases in between. The CDR3 DNA reads TGTGCCAGCAGTTATGGCGGGCACCCGAGGCGCTACGAGCAGTACTTC. The encoded protein is CASSYGGHPRRYEQYF.

This clone was seen only a few times. The chain recombines TRBV6-6 with TRBJ2-1; D perhaps matches TRBD2 (5 bases). V was trimmed by 7 bases and J by 4 bases, leaving 14 bases between them. Germline lookup yields CDR1 MNHNY and CDR2 SVGAGI (reference sequence). The CDR3 spans 14 residues. CDR3 nucleotide sequence: TGTGCCAGCATCCACGGGCGGGTATACAATGAGCAGTTCTTC. It yields the protein CASIHGRVYNEQFF.

The V gene is TRBV7-2, the J gene TRBJ2-7; D is unresolved. The germline V gene encodes CDR1 SGHTA and CDR2 FQGNSA. The CDR3 is made up of 13 amino acids. V was pared by 1 base and J by 6 bases, with 10 bases between. This CDR3 is CASSLEPKTEQYF. The CDR3 DNA follows: TGTGCCAGCAGCTTAGAGCCCAAAACCGAGCAGTACTTC.

This clone occurred a few times. The V gene is TRBV11-2, the J gene TRBJ2-1; 8 bases are a match to TRBD2. This CDR3 is built from 15 residues. Germline assignment: CDR1 SGHAT and CDR2 FQNNGV. After removal of 6 bases from V and 4 bases from J, the junction contained 8 bases not matched to a gene. Written as DNA, the CDR3 is TGTGCCAGCAGGCCCCGGGGGGGGCCTTACAATGAGCAGTTCTTC. This codes for CASRPRGGPYNEQFF. Complete variable domain (other parts from reference TRBV11-2 and TRBJ2-1): EAGVAQSPRYKIIEKRQSVAFWCNPISGHATLYWYQQILGQGPKLLIQFQNNGVVDDSQLPKDRFSAERLKGVDSTLKIQPAKLEDSAVYLCASRPRGGPYNEQFFGPGTRLTVL.

The V call is TRBV4-1, the J call TRBJ1-2; D is possibly TRBD1 (6 bases). Trimming shortened V by 4 bases and J by 8 bases, and 17 bases separated the two germline ends. The CDR3 length is 14 residues. Germline V gives CDR1 MGHRA, CDR2 YSYEKL. CDR3 protein: CASSRPGTPEGYTF. As DNA, the CDR3 is TGCGCCAGCAGCCGCCCGGGGACACCCGAGGGCTACACCTTC.

This sequence joins TRBV19 and TRBJ1-5, with D maybe TRBD1 (6 bases). Per germline, CDR1 LNHDA and CDR2 SQIVND (reference sequence). This CDR3 is 17 amino acids long. Trimming shortened V by 9 bases and J by 0 bases, and 21 bases separated the two germline ends. In DNA form, the CDR3 reads TGTGCCAGCTCCCTACCCGGGACATACTCTAGCAATCAGCCCCAGCATTTT. It translates to CASSLPGTYSSNQPQHF.

V usage is TRBV2 and J usage is TRBJ1-4, with 8 positions matching TRBD1. CDR3 length: 14 residues. Germline-derived CDR1 and CDR2 are SNHLY and FYNNEI. Trimming took 6 bases from V and 4 from J; bases not matched to a gene: 4. The CDR3 DNA sequence: TGTGCCAGCAGCTGGGGACAGGATAATGAAAAACTGTTTTTT. Translation gives CASSWGQDNEKLFF. The entire variable domain, with the rest obtained from reference TRBV2 and TRBJ1-4, is as follows: EPEVTQTPSHQVTQMGQEVILRCVPISNHLYFYWYRQILGQKVEFLVSFYNNEISEKSEIFDDQFSVERPDGSNFTLKIRSTKLEDSAMYFCASSWGQDNEKLFFGSGTQLSVL.

This clone was picked up one time. The CDR3 nucleotides are TGTGCCATCAGCTCCGGGACAGGGGTATACGAGCAGTACTTC. As protein: CAISSGTGVYEQYF. The V gene is TRBV10-3, the J gene TRBJ2-7; 10 nucleotides line up with TRBD1. The CDR3 covers 14 residues. Per germline, CDR1 ENHRY and CDR2 SYGVKD. V shed 6 bases, J shed 4 bases, and the junction held 6 bases outside the gene matches.